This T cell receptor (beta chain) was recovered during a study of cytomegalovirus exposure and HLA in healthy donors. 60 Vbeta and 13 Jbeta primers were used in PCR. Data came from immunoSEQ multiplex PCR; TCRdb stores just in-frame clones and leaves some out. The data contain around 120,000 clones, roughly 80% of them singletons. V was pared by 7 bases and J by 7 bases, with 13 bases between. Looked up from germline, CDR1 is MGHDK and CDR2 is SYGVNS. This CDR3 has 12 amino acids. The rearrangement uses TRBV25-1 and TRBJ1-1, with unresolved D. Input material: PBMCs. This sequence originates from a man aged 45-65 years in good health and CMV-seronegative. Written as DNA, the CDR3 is TGTGCCAGCACCTTAGACAATCGTGAAGCTTTCTTT. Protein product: CASTLDNREAFF. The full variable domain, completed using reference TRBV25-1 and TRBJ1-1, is EADIYQTPRYLVIGTGKKITLECSQTMGHDKMYWYQQDPGMELHLIHYSYGVNSTEKGDLSSESTVSRIRTEHFPLTLESARPSHTSQYLCASTLDNREAFFGQGTRLTVV.